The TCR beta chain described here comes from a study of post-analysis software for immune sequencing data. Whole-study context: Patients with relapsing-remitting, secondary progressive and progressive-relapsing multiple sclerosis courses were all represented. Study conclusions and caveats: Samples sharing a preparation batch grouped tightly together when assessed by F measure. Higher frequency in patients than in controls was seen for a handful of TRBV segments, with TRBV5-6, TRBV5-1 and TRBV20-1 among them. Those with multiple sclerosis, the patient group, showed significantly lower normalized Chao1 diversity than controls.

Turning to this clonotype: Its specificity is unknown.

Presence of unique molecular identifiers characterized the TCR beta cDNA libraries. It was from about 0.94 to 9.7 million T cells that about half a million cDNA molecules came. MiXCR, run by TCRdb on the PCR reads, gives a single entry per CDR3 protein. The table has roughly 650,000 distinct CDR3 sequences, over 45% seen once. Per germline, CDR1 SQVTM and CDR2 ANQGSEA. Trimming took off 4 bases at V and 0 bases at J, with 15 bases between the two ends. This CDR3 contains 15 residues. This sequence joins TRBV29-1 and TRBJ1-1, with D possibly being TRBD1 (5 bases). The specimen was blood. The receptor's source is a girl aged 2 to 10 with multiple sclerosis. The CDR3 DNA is TGCAGCGTTGTGGAAAGGCTGGGGCTGAACACTGAAGCTTTCTTT. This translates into CSVVERLGLNTEAFF.